Shown below are 9 T cell receptor beta chains from a single sample sequenced in a study of T cell repertoires in cytomegalovirus infection (dated by TCRdb to the late 2010s). The sequencer was an Illumina HiSeq 1500. TCRdb trimmed the raw reads at Q25, called clones with MiXCR and kept productive beta chains. CDR3 protein sequences are deduplicated, and each keeps its most common genes and DNA. The sample includes roughly 120,000 distinct CDR3 sequences, with more than 30% observed a single time. Clones ranked in the top ten supply approximately 59% of the sample. The treatment or condition label, read with the paper, signifies: in vitro stimulation with specific CMV peptide epitopes to enrich CMV-specific T cells. For these TCRs, the target antigens are not known. The sequences come from CD8+ T cells from cultured PBMCs, collected from culture after CMV antigen stimulation. These receptor sequences come from a human donor in good health (CMV status not recorded). Some clones in this sample may be carry-over from other donors' samples.

This clonotype occurred a few times. The chain employs TRBV19 and TRBJ1-6; D gene unclear. The ends were cut back, 7 bases at V and 13 bases at J, with 14 bases in the middle. CDR3 length: 12 residues. The germline gives CDR1 LNHDA, CDR2 SQIVND (reference sequence). The CDR3 sequence: CASKDYSSPLHF. DNA of the CDR3: TGTGCCAGTAAGGATTACTCTTCCCCCCTCCACTTT.

This clonotype was observed a few times. This chain links TRBV7-6 with TRBJ1-1; no firm D call. Trimming stripped 1 base from V and 1 base from J, with 10 bases between. The CDR3 runs to 15 residues. Germline V gives CDR1 SGHVS, CDR2 FNYEAQ. This CDR3 reads CASSLDGDANTEAFF. The CDR3 DNA is TGTGCCAGCAGCTTAGATGGGGATGCGAACACTGAAGCTTTCTTT. Full variable domain (missing parts from reference TRBV7-6 and TRBJ1-1): GAGVSQSPRYKVTKRGQDVALRCDPISGHVSLYWYRQALGQGPEFLTYFNYEAQQDKSGLPNDRFSAERPEGSISTLTIQRTEQRDSAMYRCASSLDGDANTEAFFGQGTRLTVV.

This clonotype was recorded a few times. V usage is TRBV6-1 and J usage is TRBJ2-2; tentative D call: TRBD1 (5 bases). V gave up 7 bases and J gave up 0 bases, with 24 bases separating them. Germline V gene lookup returns CDR1 MNHNS and CDR2 SASEGT. There are 19 residues in the CDR3. CDR3 protein: CASNPLWTHDRPNTGELFF. CDR3 DNA: TGTGCCAGCAATCCGTTGTGGACACATGACCGCCCGAACACCGGGGAGCTGTTTTTT.

The CDR3 DNA follows: TGTGCCAGCAGTTTTCGAGGTACGGCAGTACCCTACGAGCAGTACTTC. Translating gives CASSFRGTAVPYEQYF. V and J are TRBV28 and TRBJ2-7; D uncertain. V gave up 3 bases and J gave up 2 bases, with 17 bases separating them. The CDR3 runs to 16 residues. Germline V gene data show CDR1 as MDHEN and CDR2 as SYDVKM.

V usage is TRBV4-1 and J usage is TRBJ1-2; D call uncertain. The V and J ends lost 0 bases and 5 bases respectively, with 16 bases between them. The CDR3 length is 16 residues. Germline values: CDR1 MGHRA, CDR2 YSYEKL. The CDR3: CASSQDTAGTFYGYTF. The CDR3 DNA reads TGCGCCAGCAGCCAAGATACGGCAGGCACTTTTTATGGCTACACCTTC.

The chain recombines TRBV15 with TRBJ1-1, with 9 bases that match TRBD1. This CDR3 has 15 amino acids. Germline CDR1 reads LNHNV; CDR2 reads YYDKDF (reference sequence). The junction had 8 bases not matched to a gene; V was cut back by 4 bases and J by 5 bases. The CDR3: CATSTGQGSGTEAFF. Written as DNA, the CDR3 is TGTGCCACCAGCACCGGACAGGGGAGTGGAACTGAAGCTTTCTTT.

V gene TRBV7-2 combines with J gene TRBJ1-2, with D unresolved. Germline CDR1 reads SGHTA; CDR2 reads FQGNSA. The CDR3 sequence is 14 residues long. V lost 3 bases to trimming and J lost 2 bases, with 10 bases between them. The CDR3 reads CASSFFPGNYGYTF. CDR3 nucleotides: TGTGCCAGCAGCTTTTTTCCAGGAAACTATGGCTACACCTTC.

This clonotype has only a few counts. This chain links TRBV7-9 with TRBJ1-6; D is undetermined. Deletions cut 4 bases from V and 14 bases from J, with 9 bases between. The germline V gene has CDR1 SEHNR and CDR2 FQNEAQ (reference sequence). The CDR3 covers 11 residues. In DNA, the CDR3 is TGTGCCAGCAGCTCCACGGTATCCCTCCACTTT. Encoded protein: CASSSTVSLHF. The full variable domain, rest sourced from reference TRBV7-9 and TRBJ1-6, is DTGVSQNPRHKITKRGQNVTFRCDPISEHNRLYWYRQTLGQGPEFLTYFQNEAQLEKSRLLSDRFSAERPKGSFSTLEIQRTEQGDSAMYLCASSSTVSLHFGNGTRLTVT.

This CDR3 is CASSLPGNLYNEQFF. As DNA, the CDR3 is TGTGCCAGCAGCTTACCGGGGAACCTCTACAATGAGCAGTTCTTC. This chain connects TRBV7-9 to TRBJ2-1; the D gene is possibly TRBD2 (5 bases). CDR3 size: 15 residues. V lost 2 bases to trimming and J lost 3 bases, with 11 bases between them. Per germline, CDR1 SEHNR and CDR2 FQNEAQ (reference sequence).